This record looks at one T cell receptor beta chain sequence and its context. In the original workflow: Nucleated cell number was recorded as an estimate derived from reference gene primer amplification. Assay used: immunoSEQ multiplex PCR; TCRdb lists only in-frame clones, some missing. The DNA was the basis for D and trimming; V, J and clone size are from that table. The sample consists of a few hundred thousand clones, 80% to 90% of them appearing once. The V gene lost 4 bases and the J gene lost 8 bases, with 18 bases spanning the gap. Germline V gives CDR1 SGHRS, CDR2 YFSETQ. This CDR3 has 15 residues. The sample is drawn from a study of blood T cell repertoires in COVID-19. In the study overall: Material from acute and convalescent COVID-19 was sourced from the United States, Italy and Spain. Sources were T cells, B-cell-depleted T cells, or PBMCs; the material itself was cDNA or gDNA.

This chain joins TRBV5-1 and TRBJ1-4; D is possibly TRBD1 (6 bases). Specimen: peripheral blood. This TCR was sampled from a man aged 35 to 55 with acute or convalescent COVID-19. The CDR3: CASSRLTGSTEKLFF. As DNA, the CDR3 is TGCGCCAGCAGCCGACTTACAGGGTCTACCGAAAAACTGTTTTTT.